This T cell receptor beta chain comes out of a study of cytomegalovirus exposure and HLA in healthy donors. Whole-study findings and limits: Upon later analysis, TCR association rates were observed to vary by HLA locus, being highest for DRB1 and lowest for HLA-C. Within an earlier analysis, most TCR beta V segments proved productive either about 87% or about 30% of the time.

The PCR contained 60 Vbeta and 13 Jbeta primers. Libraries were prepared by immunoSEQ multiplex PCR; TCRdb keeps only in-frame clonotypes and omits some of them. This sample carries more than 150,000 clones, 81% of them seen once, and the ten largest clones take about 1.9%. In the case of this clone: Its antigen is unidentified.

V dropped 5 bases and J dropped 5; count of bases not matched to a gene: 8. The length of the CDR3 is 15 residues. Germline V gene lookup returns CDR1 SGHVS and CDR2 FQNEAQ. The sequencing input was PBMCs. V and J are TRBV7-8 and TRBJ2-5; TRBD1 agrees at 10 bases. The receptor's source is a woman aged 18-29 years in good health and CMV-seropositive. The CDR3 loop reads CASSPGTGVPETQYF. The DNA for the CDR3 is TGTGCCAGCAGCCCCGGGACAGGGGTTCCGGAGACCCAGTACTTC.